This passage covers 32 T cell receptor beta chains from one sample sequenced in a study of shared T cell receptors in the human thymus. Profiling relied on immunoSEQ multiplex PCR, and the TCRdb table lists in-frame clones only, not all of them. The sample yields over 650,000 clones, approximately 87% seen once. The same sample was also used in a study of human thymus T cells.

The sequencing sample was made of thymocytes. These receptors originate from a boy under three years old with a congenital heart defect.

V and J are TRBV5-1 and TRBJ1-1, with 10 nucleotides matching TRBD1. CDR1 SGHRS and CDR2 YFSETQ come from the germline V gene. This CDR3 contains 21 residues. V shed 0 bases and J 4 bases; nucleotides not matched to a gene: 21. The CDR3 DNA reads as TGCGCCAGCAGCTTGGCGGTCGTCTTCCGGGACAGGGGAAGGTACGGCACTGAAGCTTTCTTT. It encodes CASSLAVVFRDRGRYGTEAFF.

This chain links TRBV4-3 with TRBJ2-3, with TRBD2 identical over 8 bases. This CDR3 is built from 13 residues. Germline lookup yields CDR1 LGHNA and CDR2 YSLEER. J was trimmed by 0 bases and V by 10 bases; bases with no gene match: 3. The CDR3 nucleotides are TGCGCCACGGGGGGGGAGAGCACAGATACGCAGTATTTT. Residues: CATGGESTDTQYF.

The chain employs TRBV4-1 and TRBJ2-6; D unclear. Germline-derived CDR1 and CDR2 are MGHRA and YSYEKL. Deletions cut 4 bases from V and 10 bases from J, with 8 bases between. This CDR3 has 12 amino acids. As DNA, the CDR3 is TGCGCCAGCAGCCCAGGCAGAAACGTCCTGACTTTC. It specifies CASSPGRNVLTF.

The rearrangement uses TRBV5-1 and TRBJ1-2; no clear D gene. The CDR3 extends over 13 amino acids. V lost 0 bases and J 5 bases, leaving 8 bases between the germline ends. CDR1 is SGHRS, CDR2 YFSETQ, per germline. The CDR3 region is CASSLGPDYGYTF. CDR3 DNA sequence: TGCGCCAGCAGCTTGGGGCCAGATTATGGCTACACCTTC.

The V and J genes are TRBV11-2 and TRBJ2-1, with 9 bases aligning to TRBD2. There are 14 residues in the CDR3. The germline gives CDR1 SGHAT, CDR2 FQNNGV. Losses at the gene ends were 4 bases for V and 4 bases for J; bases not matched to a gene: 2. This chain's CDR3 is CASSYTSGYNEQFF. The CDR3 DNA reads TGTGCCAGCAGCTATACTAGCGGGTACAATGAGCAGTTCTTC.

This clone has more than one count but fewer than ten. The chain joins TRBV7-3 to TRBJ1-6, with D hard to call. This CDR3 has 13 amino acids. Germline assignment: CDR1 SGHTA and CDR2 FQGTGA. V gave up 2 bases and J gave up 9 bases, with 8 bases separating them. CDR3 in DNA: TGTGCCAGCAGCTTATGCCGGGGTTCACCCCTCCACTTT. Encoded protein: CASSLCRGSPLHF.

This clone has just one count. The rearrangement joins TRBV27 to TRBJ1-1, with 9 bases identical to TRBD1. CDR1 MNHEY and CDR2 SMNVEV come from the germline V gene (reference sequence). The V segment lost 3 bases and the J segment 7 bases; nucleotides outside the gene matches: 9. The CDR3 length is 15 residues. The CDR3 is CASSFIPGTGNEAFF. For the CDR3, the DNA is TGTGCCAGCAGTTTCATACCCGGGACAGGGAATGAAGCTTTCTTT.

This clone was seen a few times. CDR3 sequence reads: CASSPEGSGIGETQYF. The CDR3 nucleotides are TGTGCCAGCAGCCCCGAGGGTAGCGGGATTGGGGAGACCCAGTACTTC. The J gene is TRBJ2-5, the V gene TRBV11-2; TRBD2 matches 8 bases. This CDR3 contains 16 residues. V lost 5 bases to trimming and J lost 5 bases; unmatched junction nucleotides: 13. Germline V lookup: CDR1 SGHAT, CDR2 FQNNGV.

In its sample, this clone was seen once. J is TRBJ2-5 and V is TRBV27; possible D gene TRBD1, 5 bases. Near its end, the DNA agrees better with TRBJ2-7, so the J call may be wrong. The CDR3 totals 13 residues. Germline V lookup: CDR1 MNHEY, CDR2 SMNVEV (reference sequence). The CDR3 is CASSFGQGGEQYF. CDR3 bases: TGTGCCAGCAGTTTTGGGCAGGGTGGCGAGCAGTACTTC.

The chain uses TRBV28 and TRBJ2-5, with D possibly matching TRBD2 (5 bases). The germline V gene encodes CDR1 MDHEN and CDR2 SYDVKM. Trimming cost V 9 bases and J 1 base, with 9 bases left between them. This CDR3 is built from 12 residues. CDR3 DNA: TGTGCCAGACCAGCGGTCCAAGAGACCCAGTACTTC. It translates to CARPAVQETQYF.

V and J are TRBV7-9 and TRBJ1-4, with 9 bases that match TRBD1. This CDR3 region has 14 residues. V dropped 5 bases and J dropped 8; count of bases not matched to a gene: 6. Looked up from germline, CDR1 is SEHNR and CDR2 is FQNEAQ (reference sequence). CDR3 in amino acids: CASSPQGAREKLFF. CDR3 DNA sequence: TGTGCCAGCAGCCCACAGGGGGCAAGGGAAAAACTGTTTTTT.

CDR3 protein: CASSMTGGGDNEQFF. In DNA form, the CDR3 reads TGTGCCAGTAGTATGACGGGGGGAGGTGACAATGAGCAGTTCTTC. The chain combines TRBV19 with TRBJ2-1; 7 bases agree with TRBD2. In germline, CDR1 is LNHDA, CDR2 SQIVND (reference sequence). V was clipped by 3 bases and J by 5 bases; unmatched bases: 7. The CDR3 runs 15 residues.

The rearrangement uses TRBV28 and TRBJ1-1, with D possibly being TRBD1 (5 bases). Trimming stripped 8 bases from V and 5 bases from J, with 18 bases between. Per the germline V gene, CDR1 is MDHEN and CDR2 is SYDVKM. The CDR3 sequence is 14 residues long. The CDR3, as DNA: TGTGCCAGCCTGGGGCAGGGTGGAGAGACTGAAGCTTTCTTT. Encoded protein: CASLGQGGETEAFF.

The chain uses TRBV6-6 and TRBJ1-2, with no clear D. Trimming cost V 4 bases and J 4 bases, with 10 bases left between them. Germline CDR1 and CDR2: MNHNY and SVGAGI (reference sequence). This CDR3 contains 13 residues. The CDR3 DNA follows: TGTGCCAGCAGTTCCCCATTTCCCTATGGCTACACCTTC. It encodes CASSSPFPYGYTF.

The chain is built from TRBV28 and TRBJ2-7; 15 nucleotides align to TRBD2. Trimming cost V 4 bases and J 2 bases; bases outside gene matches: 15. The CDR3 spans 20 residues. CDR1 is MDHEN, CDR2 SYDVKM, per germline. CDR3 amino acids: CASSSGTVPGTSGGPYEQYF. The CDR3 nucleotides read TGTGCCAGCAGTTCAGGGACGGTCCCCGGGACTAGCGGGGGGCCCTACGAGCAGTACTTC.

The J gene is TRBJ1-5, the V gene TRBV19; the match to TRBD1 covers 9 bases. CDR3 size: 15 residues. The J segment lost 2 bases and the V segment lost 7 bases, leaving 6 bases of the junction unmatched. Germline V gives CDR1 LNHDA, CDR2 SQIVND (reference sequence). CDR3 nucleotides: TGTGCCAGTACTCCGGGACAGGGTCGCAATCAGCCCCAGCATTTT. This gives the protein CASTPGQGRNQPQHF. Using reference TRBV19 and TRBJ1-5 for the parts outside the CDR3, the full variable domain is DGGITQSPKYLFRKEGQNVTLSCEQNLNHDAMYWYRQDPGQGLRLIYYSQIVNDFQKGDIAEGYSVSREKKESFPLTVTSAQKNPTAFYLCASTPGQGRNQPQHFGDGTRLSIL.

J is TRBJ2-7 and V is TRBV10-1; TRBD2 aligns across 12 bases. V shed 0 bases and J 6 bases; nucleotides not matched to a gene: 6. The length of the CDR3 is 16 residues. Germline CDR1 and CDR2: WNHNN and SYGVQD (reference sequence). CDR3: CASSESLAGGPLEQYF. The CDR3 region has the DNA TGCGCCAGCAGTGAGTCCCTAGCGGGAGGGCCTCTCGAGCAGTACTTC.

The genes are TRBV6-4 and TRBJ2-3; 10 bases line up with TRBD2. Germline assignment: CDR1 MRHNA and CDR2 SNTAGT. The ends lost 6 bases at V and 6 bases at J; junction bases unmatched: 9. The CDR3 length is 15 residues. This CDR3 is CASRASGGPSDTQYF. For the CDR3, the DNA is TGTGCCAGCAGGGCTAGCGGGGGCCCGAGTGATACGCAGTATTTT.

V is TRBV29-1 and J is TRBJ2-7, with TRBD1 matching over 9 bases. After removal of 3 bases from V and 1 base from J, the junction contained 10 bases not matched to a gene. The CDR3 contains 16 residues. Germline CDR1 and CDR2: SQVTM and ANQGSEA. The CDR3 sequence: CSVEGMGQGRSYEQYF. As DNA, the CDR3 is TGCAGCGTTGAGGGGATGGGACAGGGAAGGTCCTACGAGCAGTACTTC.

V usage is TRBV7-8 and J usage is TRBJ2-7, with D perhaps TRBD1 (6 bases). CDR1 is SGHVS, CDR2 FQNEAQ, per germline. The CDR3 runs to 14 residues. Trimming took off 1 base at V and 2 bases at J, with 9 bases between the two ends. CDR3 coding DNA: TGTGCCAGCAGCTTAGAACCAGGGGCCTACGAGCAGTACTTC. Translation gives CASSLEPGAYEQYF.

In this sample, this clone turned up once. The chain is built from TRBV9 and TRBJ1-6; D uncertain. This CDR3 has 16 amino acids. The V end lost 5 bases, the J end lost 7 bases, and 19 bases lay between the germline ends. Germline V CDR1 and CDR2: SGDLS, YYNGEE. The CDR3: CASSGGCDPTNSPLHF. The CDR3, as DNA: TGTGCCAGCAGTGGAGGATGTGATCCGACAAATTCACCCCTCCACTTT.

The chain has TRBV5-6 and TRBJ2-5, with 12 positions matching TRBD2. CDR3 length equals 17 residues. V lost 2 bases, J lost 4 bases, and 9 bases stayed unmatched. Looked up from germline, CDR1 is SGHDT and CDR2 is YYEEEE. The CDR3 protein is CASSFIRLAGAPETQYF. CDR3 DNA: TGTGCCAGCAGCTTTATCCGACTAGCGGGAGCCCCAGAGACCCAGTACTTC.

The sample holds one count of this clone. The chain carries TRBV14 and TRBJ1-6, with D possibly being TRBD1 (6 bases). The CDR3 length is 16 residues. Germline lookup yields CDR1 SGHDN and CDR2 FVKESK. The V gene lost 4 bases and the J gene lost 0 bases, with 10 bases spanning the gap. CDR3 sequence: CASSRQESSYNSPLHF. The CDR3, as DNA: TGTGCCAGCAGCCGACAGGAGAGCTCCTATAATTCACCCCTCCACTTT.

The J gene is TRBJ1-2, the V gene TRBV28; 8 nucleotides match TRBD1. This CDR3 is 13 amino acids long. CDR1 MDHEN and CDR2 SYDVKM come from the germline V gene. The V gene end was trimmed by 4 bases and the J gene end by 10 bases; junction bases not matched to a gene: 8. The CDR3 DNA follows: TGTGCCAGCAGTTCCGGGACAGGAGTCTCCTACACCTTC. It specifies CASSSGTGVSYTF.

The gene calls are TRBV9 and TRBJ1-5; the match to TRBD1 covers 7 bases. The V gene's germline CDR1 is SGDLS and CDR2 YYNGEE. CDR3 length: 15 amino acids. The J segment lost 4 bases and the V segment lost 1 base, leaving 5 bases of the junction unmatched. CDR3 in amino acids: CASSVSDRPNQPQHF. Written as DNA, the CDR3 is TGTGCCAGCAGCGTATCGGACAGGCCAAATCAGCCCCAGCATTTT.

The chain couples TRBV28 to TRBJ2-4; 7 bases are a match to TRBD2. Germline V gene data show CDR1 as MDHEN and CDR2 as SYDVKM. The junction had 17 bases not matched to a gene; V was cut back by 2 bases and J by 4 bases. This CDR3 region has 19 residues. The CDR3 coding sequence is TGTGCCAGCAGTTTAAAGCTGGCGCGGGCGCGGGGGTGGAAAAACATTCAGTACTTC. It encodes CASSLKLARARGWKNIQYF.

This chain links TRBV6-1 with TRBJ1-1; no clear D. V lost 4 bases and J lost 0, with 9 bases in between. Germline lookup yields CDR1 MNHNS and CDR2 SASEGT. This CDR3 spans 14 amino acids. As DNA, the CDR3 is TGTGCCAGCAGTGTATGCGGTCTGAACACTGAAGCTTTCTTT. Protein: CASSVCGLNTEAFF.

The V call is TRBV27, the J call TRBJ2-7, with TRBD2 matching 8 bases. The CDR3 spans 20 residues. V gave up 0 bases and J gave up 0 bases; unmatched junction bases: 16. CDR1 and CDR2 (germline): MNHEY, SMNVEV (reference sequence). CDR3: CASSLSFPTRKRESSYEQYF. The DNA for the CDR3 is TGTGCCAGCAGTTTATCGTTCCCCACCCGAAAGCGGGAGAGCTCCTACGAGCAGTACTTC.

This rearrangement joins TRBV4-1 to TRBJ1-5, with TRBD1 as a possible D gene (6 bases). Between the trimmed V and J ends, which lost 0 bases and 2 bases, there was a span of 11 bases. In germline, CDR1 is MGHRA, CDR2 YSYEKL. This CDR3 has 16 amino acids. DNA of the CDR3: TGCGCCAGCAGCCAAGATCAATCAGGGGGCAATCAGCCCCAGCATTTT. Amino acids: CASSQDQSGGNQPQHF.

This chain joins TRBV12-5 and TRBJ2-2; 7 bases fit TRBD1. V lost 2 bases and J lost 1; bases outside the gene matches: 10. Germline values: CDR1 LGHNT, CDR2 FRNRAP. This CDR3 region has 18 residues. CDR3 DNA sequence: TGTGCTAGTGGTTTGATCCCGTACAGGGGCGAGAACACCGGGGAGCTGTTTTTT. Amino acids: CASGLIPYRGENTGELFF.

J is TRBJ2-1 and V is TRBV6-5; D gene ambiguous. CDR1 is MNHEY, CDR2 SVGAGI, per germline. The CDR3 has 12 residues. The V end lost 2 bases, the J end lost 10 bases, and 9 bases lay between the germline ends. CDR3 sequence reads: CASSYNGWEQFF. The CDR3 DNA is TGTGCCAGCAGTTACAACGGGTGGGAGCAGTTCTTC.

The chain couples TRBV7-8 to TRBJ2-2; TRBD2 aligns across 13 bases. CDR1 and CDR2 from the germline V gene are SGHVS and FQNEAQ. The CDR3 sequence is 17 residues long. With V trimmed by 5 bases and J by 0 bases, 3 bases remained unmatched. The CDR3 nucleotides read TGTGCCAGCAGCCCCGGACTAGCGGGGGCGAACACCGGGGAGCTGTTTTTT. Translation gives CASSPGLAGANTGELFF.